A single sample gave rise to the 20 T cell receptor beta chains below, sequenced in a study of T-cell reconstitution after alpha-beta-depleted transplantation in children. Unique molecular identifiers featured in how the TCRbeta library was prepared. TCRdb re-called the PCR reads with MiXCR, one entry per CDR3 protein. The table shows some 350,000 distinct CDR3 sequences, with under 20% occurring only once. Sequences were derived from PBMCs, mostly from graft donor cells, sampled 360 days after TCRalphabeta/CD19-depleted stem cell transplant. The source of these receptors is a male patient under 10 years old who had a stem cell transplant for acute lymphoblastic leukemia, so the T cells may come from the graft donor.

The CDR3 loop is CASSSTVDTEAFF. The CDR3 DNA reads as TGTGCCAGCAGCTCGACCGTGGACACTGAAGCTTTCTTT. The J gene is TRBJ1-1, the V gene TRBV7-9; D is undetermined. CDR3 length: 13 amino acids. V lost 4 bases to trimming and J lost 3 bases, with 9 bases between them. CDR1 and CDR2 from the germline V gene are SEHNR and FQNEAQ (reference sequence).

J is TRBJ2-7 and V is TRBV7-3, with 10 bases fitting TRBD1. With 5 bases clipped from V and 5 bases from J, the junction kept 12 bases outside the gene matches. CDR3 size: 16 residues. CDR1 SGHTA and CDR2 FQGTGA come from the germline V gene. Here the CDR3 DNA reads TGTGCCAGCAGCCCCGAGATGCGACAGGGGGCACACGAGCAGTACTTC. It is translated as CASSPEMRQGAHEQYF.

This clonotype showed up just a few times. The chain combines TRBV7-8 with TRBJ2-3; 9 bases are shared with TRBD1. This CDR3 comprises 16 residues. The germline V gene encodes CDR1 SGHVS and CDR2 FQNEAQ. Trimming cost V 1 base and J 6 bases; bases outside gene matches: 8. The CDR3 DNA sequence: TGTGCCAGCAGCTTAGACTGGACAGGGGATTGGGATACGCAGTATTTT. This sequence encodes CASSLDWTGDWDTQYF.

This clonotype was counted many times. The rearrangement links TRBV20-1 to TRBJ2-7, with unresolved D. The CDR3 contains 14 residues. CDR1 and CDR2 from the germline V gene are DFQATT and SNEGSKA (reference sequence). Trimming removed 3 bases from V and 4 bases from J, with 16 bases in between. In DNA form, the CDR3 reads TGCAGTGCTAGCAGTGGCCCCTCCCTGTACGAGCAGTACTTC. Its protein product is CSASSGPSLYEQYF.

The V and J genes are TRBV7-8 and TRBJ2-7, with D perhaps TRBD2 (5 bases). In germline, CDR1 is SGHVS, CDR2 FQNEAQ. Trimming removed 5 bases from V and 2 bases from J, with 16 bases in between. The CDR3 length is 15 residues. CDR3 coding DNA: TGTGCCAGCAGCGTGCATTCGGGGTCCACCTACGAGCAGTACTTC. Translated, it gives CASSVHSGSTYEQYF.

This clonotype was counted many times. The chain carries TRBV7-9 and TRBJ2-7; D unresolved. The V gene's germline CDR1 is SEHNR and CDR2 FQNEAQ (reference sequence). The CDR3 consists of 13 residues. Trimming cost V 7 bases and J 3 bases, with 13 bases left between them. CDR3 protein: CASTRDHSYEQYF. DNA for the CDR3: TGTGCCAGCACCCGTGACCATAGCTACGAGCAGTACTTC.

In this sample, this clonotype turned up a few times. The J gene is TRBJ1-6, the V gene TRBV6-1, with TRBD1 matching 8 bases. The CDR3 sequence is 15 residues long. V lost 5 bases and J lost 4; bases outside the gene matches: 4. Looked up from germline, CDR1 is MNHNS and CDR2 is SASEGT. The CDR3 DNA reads TGTGCCAGCAGTCTCCGGACAGGGTATAATTCACCCCTCCACTTT. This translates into CASSLRTGYNSPLHF.

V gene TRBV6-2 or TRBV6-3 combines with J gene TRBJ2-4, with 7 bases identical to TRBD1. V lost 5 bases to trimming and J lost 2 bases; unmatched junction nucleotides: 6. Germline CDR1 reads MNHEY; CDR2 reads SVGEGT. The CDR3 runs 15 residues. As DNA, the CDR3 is TGTGCCAGCAGTCCGGGACAGAACCCCAAAAACATTCAGTACTTC. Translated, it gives CASSPGQNPKNIQYF.

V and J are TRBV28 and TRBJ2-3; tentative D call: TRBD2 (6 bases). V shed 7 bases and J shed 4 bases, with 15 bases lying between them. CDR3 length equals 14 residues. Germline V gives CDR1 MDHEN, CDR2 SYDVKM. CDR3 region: CASKRRAIADTQYF. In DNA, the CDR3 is TGTGCCAGCAAGAGGAGGGCCATCGCAGATACGCAGTATTTT.

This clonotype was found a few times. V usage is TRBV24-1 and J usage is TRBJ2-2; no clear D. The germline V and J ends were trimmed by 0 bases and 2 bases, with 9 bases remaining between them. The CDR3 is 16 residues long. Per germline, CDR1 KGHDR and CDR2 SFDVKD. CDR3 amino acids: CATSDLFDGNTGELFF. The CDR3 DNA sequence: TGTGCCACCAGTGATTTGTTCGACGGTAACACCGGGGAGCTGTTTTTT.

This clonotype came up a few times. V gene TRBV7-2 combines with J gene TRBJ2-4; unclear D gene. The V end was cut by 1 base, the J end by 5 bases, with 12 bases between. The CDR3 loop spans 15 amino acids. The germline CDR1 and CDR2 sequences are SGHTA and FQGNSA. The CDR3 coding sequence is TGTGCCAGCAGCTTAGTTCAAGGTGGGGAAAACATTCAGTACTTC. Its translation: CASSLVQGGENIQYF.

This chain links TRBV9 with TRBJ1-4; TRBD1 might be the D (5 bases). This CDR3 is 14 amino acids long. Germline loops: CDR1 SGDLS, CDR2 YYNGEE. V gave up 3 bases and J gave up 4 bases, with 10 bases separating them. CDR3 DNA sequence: TGTGCCAGCAGCGCAACAGGCCGTAATGAAAAACTGTTTTTT. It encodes CASSATGRNEKLFF.

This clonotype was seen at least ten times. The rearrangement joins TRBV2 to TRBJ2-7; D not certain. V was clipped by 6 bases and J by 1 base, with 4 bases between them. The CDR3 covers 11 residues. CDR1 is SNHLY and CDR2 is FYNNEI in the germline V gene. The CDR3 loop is CASSGSYEQYF. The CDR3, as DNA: TGTGCCAGCAGCGGGTCCTACGAGCAGTACTTC. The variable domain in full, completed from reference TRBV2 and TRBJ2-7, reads EPEVTQTPSHQVTQMGQEVILRCVPISNHLYFYWYRQILGQKVEFLVSFYNNEISEKSEIFDDQFSVERPDGSNFTLKIRSTKLEDSAMYFCASSGSYEQYFGPGTRLTVT.

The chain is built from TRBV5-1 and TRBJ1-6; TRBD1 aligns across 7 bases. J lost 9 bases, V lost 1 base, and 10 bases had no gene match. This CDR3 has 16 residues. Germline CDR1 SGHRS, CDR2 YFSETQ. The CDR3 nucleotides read TGCGCCAGCAGCTTGACCTCGACAGGGTTCGGTTCACCCCTCCACTTT. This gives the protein CASSLTSTGFGSPLHF.

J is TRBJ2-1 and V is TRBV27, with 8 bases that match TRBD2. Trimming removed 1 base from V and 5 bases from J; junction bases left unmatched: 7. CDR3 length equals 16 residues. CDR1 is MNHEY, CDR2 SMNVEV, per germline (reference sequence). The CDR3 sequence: CASSLLPGLEDNEQFF. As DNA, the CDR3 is TGTGCCAGCAGTTTATTGCCGGGACTAGAAGACAATGAGCAGTTCTTC.

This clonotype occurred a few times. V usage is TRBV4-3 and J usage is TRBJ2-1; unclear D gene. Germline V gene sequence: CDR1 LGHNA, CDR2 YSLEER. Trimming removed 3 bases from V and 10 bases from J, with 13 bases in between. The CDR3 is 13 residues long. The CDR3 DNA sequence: TGCGCCAGCAGCCATGAACTCCCCAGGGAGCAGTTCTTC. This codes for CASSHELPREQFF.

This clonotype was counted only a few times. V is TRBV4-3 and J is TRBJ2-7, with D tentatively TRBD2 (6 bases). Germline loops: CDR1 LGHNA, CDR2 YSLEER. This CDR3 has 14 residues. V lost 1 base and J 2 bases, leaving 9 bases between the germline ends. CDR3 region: CASSQAEGPYEQYF. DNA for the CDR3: TGCGCCAGCAGCCAAGCGGAGGGACCCTACGAGCAGTACTTC.

CDR3: CSVVVGSGNTIYF. Written as DNA, the CDR3 is TGCAGCGTTGTAGTAGGATCCGGAAACACCATATATTTT. The gene calls are TRBV29-1 and TRBJ1-3; D remains ambiguous. The CDR3 sequence is 13 residues long. Germline CDR1 and CDR2: SQVTM and ANQGSEA. V was trimmed by 4 bases and J by 4 bases, leaving 11 bases between them.

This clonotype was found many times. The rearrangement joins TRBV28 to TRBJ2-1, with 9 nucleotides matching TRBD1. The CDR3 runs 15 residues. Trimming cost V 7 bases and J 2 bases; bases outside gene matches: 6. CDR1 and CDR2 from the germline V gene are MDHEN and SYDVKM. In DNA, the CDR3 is TGTGCCAGCACCCGGGACAGGGCTCCCTACAATGAGCAGTTCTTC. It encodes CASTRDRAPYNEQFF.

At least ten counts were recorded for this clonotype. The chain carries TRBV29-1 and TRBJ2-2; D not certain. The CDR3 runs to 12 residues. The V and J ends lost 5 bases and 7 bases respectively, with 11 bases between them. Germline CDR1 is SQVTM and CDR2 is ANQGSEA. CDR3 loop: CSVQVPSGELFF. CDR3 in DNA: TGCAGCGTTCAGGTCCCCAGCGGGGAGCTGTTTTTT.